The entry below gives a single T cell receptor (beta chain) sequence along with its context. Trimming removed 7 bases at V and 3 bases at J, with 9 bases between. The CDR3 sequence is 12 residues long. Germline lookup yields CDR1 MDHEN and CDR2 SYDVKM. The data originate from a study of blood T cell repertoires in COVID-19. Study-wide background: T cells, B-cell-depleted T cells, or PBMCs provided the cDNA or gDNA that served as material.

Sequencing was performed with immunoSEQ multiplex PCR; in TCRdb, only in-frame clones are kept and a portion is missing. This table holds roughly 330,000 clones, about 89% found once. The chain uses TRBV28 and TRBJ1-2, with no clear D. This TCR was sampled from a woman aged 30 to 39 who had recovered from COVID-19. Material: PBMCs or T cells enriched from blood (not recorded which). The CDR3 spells CASTSGDYGYTF. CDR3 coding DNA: TGTGCCAGCACCTCAGGCGACTATGGCTACACCTTC.